This T cell receptor beta chain is from a study of blood T cell repertoires in COVID-19. Study-level background: Samples came from the United States, Italy and Spain, spanning acute and convalescent COVID-19. Sources were T cells, B-cell-depleted T cells, or PBMCs; the material itself was cDNA or gDNA.

Per the original methods: The assay estimated nucleated cells by amplifying reference gene primers. The protocol was immunoSEQ multiplex PCR, while the TCRdb copy is restricted to in-frame clones and leaves out a portion. V, J and clone size are taken as reported in that table, and D and trimming were inferred from the DNA itself. This sample has about 380,000 clones; around 87% occur once, and the top ten carry 6.5% to 7%. Germline V gives CDR1 MDHEN, CDR2 SYDVKM. The CDR3 is 13 residues long. V lost 10 bases and J 2 bases, leaving 15 bases between the germline ends. Sequencing was carried out using peripheral blood. The gene calls are TRBV28 and TRBJ2-7; D is uncertain. The receptor comes from a man between 18 and 35 years old with active or convalescent COVID-19. This CDR3 reads CAIGPSGTYEQYF. Written as DNA, the CDR3 is TGTGCCATCGGTCCGTCGGGTACCTACGAGCAGTACTTC.